Here is one T cell receptor beta chain with its context. Its cognate antigen is unknown. The data stem from a study of a mutant IDH1 vaccine in newly diagnosed glioma. Study-level background: Patients got their first vaccination 4-6 weeks after radiotherapy alone, or with temozolomide cycles. Of the patients given treatment, around 60% were male and roughly 38% were female, and a mean age of about 40 years was recorded.

Sequencing was performed with immunoSEQ multiplex PCR; in TCRdb, only in-frame clones are kept and a portion is missing. The profile shows around 84,000 clones, more than 80% of them singletons. Time point specified: week 47, end of study. One vaccine dose held 300 ug of mutant IDH1 20-mer peptide and came with topical imiquimod. The donors' diagnosis was new WHO grade 3 or 4 astrocytoma that was IDH1-mutant and ATRX-lost. Notes on the study in general: Pseudoprogression showed no apparent link to changes in top peripheral T cell clonotypes.

The V end was cut by 0 bases, the J end by 5 bases, with 12 bases between. The CDR3 consists of 15 residues. CDR1 and CDR2 from the germline V gene are SGHRS and YFSETQ. The sample here was PBMCs, taken from a glioma patient whose treatment included an IDH1 peptide vaccine. The source is a man aged 35-49 years with glioma. The chain uses TRBV5-1 and TRBJ2-1; possible D gene TRBD2, 5 bases. The CDR3 here is CASSLAASTHNEQFF. For the CDR3, the DNA is TGCGCCAGCAGCTTGGCGGCTAGCACCCACAATGAGCAGTTCTTC.